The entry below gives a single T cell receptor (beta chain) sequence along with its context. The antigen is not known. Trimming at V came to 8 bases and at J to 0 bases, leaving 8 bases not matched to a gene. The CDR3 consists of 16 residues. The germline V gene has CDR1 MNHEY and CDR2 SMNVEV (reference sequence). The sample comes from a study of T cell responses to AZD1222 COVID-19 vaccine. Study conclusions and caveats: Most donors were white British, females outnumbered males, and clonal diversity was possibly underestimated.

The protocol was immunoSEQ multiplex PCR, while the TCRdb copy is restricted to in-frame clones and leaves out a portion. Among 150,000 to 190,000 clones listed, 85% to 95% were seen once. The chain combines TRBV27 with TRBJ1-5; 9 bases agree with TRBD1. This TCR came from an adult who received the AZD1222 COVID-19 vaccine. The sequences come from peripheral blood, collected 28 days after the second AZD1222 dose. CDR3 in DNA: TGTGCCAGCTCGGACAGGGGACCCTATAGCAATCAGCCCCAGCATTTT. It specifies CASSDRGPYSNQPQHF.